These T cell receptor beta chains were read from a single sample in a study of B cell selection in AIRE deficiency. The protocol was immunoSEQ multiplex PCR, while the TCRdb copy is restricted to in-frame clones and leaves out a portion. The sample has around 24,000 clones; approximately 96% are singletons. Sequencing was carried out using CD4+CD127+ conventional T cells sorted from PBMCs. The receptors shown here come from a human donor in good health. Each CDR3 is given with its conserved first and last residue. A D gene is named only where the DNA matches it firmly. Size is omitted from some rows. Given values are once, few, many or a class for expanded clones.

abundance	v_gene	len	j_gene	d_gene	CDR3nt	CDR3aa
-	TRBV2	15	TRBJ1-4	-	TGTGCCAGCAGTGAAGGGCCCTACGGGACTGAAAAACTGTTTTTT	CASSEGPYGTEKLFF
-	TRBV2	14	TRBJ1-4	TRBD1	TGTGCCAGCAGTGGGGACAGCAACAATGAAAAACTGTTTTTT	CASSGDSNNEKLFF
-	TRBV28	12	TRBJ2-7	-	TGTGCCAGCAGGTCGGCCCGTGGCGAGCAGTACTTC	CASRSARGEQYF
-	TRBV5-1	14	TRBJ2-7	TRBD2	TGCGCCAGCAGCTTGGCCGATGCAGGGAGGGGACAGTACTTC	CASSLADAGRGQYF
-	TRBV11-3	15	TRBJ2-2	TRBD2	TGTGCCAGCAGCTTAAGCGGGGCTGGGACCGGGGAGCTGTTTTTT	CASSLSGAGTGELFF
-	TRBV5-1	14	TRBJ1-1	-	TGCGCCAGCAGCGCGCGGCGGTGGGGGCTTGAAGCTTTCTTT	CASSARRWGLEAFF
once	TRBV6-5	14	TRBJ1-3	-	TGTGCCAGCACCGAAAGCGGGCCTGGAAACACCATATATTTT	CASTESGPGNTIYF
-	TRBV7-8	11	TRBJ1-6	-	TGTGCCAGCAGCTTAGAATTTTCCCTCCACTTT	CASSLEFSLHF
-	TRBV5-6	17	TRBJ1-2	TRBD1	TGTGCCAGCAGCTGGACGACAGGGAGAGTTTCTAACTATGGCTACACCTTC	CASSWTTGRVSNYGYTF
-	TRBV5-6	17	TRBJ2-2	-	TGTGCCAGCAGCTTGCCGGACGGCCTATTTCGGACCGGGGAGCTGTTTTTT	CASSLPDGLFRTGELFF
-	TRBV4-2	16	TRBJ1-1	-	TGTGCCAGCAGCCAAGATCAGAGGACTTCGAACACTGAAGCTTTCTTT	CASSQDQRTSNTEAFF
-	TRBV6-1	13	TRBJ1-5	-	TGTGCCAGCAGGGGCAGTCTCTATCAGCCCCAGCATTTT	CASRGSLYQPQHF
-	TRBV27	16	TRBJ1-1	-	TGTGCCAGCAGTTTATATGGACAGTCGATGAACACTGAAGCTTTCTTT	CASSLYGQSMNTEAFF
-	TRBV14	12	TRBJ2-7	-	TGTGCCAGCGATTCGGGGTCATCCGAGCAGTACTTC	CASDSGSSEQYF
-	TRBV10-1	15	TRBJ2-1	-	TGCGCCAGCAGTGAAGGGTCCAGCTCCTACAATGAGCAGTTCTTC	CASSEGSSSYNEQFF
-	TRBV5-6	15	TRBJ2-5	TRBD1	TGTGCCAGCAGCTTGGCAAGGGGGCTGTTCGAGACCCAGTACTTC	CASSLARGLFETQYF
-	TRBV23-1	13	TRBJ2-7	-	TGCGCCAGCAGAAACGGGGGCCTCTACGAGCAGTACTTC	CASRNGGLYEQYF
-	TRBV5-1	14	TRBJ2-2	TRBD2	TGCGCCACCTCGGTGGCGGGGGACACCGGGGAGCTGTTTTTT	CATSVAGDTGELFF
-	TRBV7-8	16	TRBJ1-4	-	TGTGCCAGCAGCAGACAGATGGGGGTTTCTAATGAAAAACTGTTTTTT	CASSRQMGVSNEKLFF
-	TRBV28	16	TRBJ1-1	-	TGTGCCAGCAGCTTGGGGGGCGCGTCGGGGAACACTGAAGCTTTCTTT	CASSLGGASGNTEAFF
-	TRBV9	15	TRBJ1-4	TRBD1	TGTGCCAGCAGCCCCAGACAGGGGCAAAATGAAAAACTGTTTTTT	CASSPRQGQNEKLFF
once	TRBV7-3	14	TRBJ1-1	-	TGTGCCAGCAGCTTAACGGATCAGGGGCCTGAAGCTTTCTTT	CASSLTDQGPEAFF
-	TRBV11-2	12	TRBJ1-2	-	TGTGCCAGCAGCTCGGACGGGGGCGGCTACACCTTC	CASSSDGGGYTF
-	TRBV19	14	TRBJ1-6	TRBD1	TGTGCCAGTAGGGGGTCAGGGGACAGGTCACCCCTCCACTTT	CASRGSGDRSPLHF
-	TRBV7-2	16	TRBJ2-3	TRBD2	TGTGCCAGCAGCTTTGTTAGCGGGGGGTTGGCAGATACGCAGTATTTT	CASSFVSGGLADTQYF
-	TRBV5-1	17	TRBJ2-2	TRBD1	TGCGCCAGCAGCTTGGCCAGAGGGGGCCGAGTCCCCGGGGAGCTGTTTTTT	CASSLARGGRVPGELFF
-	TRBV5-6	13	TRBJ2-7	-	TGTGCCAGCAGTAAGGACAGAGCCTACGAGCAGTACTTC	CASSKDRAYEQYF
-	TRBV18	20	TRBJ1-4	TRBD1	TGTGCCAGCTCACCACAGACGAGGGGACAGGCCTTTACAACTAATGAAAAACTGTTTTTT	CASSPQTRGQAFTTNEKLFF
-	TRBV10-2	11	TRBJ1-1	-	TGCGCCCCTTGGTCTTCGAGTGAAGCTTTCTTT	CAPWSSSEAFF
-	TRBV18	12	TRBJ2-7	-	TGTGCCAGCTCATCTGAGGGATACGAGCAGTACTTC	CASSSEGYEQYF
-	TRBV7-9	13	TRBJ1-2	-	TGTGCCAGCAGCTACGGGGACTTGGGTGGCTACACCTTC	CASSYGDLGGYTF
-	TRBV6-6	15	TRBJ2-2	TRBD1	TGTGCCAGCAGTCATCAGGGGGCTAACACCGGGGAGCTGTTTTTT	CASSHQGANTGELFF
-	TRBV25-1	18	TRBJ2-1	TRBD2	TGTGCCAGCAGTGAATCGGTTGCGGGGGGCCCCCCTTACAATGAGCAGTTCTTC	CASSESVAGGPPYNEQFF
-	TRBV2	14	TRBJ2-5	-	TGTGCCAGCACTGGGGGGTCCAAGGGAGAGACCCAGTACTTC	CASTGGSKGETQYF
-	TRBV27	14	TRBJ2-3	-	TGTGCCAGCAGAGGTCAGGACTCCTGGGGTACGCAGTATTTT	CASRGQDSWGTQYF
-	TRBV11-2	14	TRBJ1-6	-	TGTGCCAGCAGCTTAGGCAGGGCTAATTCACCCCTCCACTTT	CASSLGRANSPLHF
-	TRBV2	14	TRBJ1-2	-	TGTGCCAGCAGTGAACTTCTGACAGCAGGAGGCTACACCTTC	CASSELLTAGGYTF
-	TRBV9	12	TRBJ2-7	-	TGTGCCAGCAGCGACGGATCCTACGAGCAGTACTTC	CASSDGSYEQYF
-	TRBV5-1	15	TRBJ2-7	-	TGCGCCAGCAGCTTGTCTGGGGGGCACTCCTACGAGCAGTACTTC	CASSLSGGHSYEQYF
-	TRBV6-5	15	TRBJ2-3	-	TGTGCCAGCAGCCTGAGAGGAACCCCCTCAGATACGCAGTATTTT	CASSLRGTPSDTQYF
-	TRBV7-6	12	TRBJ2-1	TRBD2	TGTGCCAGCAGTTCGACTAGCGGTGAGCAGTTCTTC	CASSSTSGEQFF
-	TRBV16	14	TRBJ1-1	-	TGTGCCAGCAGCCCAGCCCGACAGAACACTGAAGCTTTCTTT	CASSPARQNTEAFF
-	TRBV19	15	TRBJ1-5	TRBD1	TGTGCCAGTAATCTTCAGGGGGCGAGCAATCAGCCCCAGCATTTT	CASNLQGASNQPQHF
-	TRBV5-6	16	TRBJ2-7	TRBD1	TGTGCCAGCAGCTTTGATTCCAGGGGGATAGGCTACGAGCAGTACTTC	CASSFDSRGIGYEQYF
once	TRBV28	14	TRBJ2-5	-	TGTGCCAGCAGTTCCTTACAAAGGGCCCTTCTTAAGTACTTC	CASSSLQRALLKYF
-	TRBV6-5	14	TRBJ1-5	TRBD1	TGTGCCAGCAGTTTGACAGGGAGTTTTCAGCCCCAGCATTTT	CASSLTGSFQPQHF
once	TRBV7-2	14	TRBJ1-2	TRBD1	TGTGCCAGCAGCCTACCATCAGGGGGGGGTGGCTACACCTTC	CASSLPSGGGGYTF
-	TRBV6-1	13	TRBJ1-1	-	TGTGCCGCCGGACGGGGGATGAACACTGAAGCTTTCTTT	CAAGRGMNTEAFF
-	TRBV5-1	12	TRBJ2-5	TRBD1	TGCGCCAGCAGCTTACAGGGGGAGACCCAGTACTTC	CASSLQGETQYF
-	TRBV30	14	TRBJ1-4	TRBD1	TGTGCCTGGAGGTCTTGGGACAGGAAGGAAAAACTGTTTTTT	CAWRSWDRKEKLFF
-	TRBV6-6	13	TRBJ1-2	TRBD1	TGTGCCAGCAGCACGGGACAGAGTCCTGGCTACACCTTC	CASSTGQSPGYTF
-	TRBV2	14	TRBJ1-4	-	TGTGCCAGCAGTGGTGGGGACATGGGTGAAAAACTGTTTTTT	CASSGGDMGEKLFF
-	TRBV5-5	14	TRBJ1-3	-	TGTGCCAGCAGGGTAGACATCTCTGGAAACACCATATATTTT	CASRVDISGNTIYF
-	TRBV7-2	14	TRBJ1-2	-	TGTGCCAGCAGCTTAGGGGGGACACACTATGGCTACACCTTC	CASSLGGTHYGYTF